This record looks at one T cell receptor (beta chain) sequence and its context. A single record per CDR3 protein comes from TCRdb applying MiXCR to the 5' RACE reads. The table has hundreds of thousands of distinct CDR3 sequences, approximately 13% seen once; the top ten hold under 15%. These data belong to a study of T cells after yellow fever vaccination. From germline, CDR1 is MDHEN and CDR2 SYDVKM. V lost 0 bases and J lost 6, with 18 bases in between. The CDR3 extends over 16 amino acids. Specimen: PBMCs, collected on the day of the yellow fever booster vaccination. The TCR was taken from a man younger than 40 who received the YFV17D yellow fever vaccine. This sequence joins TRBV28 and TRBJ2-7; D gene ambiguous. The CDR3 coding sequence is TGTGCCAGCAGTTTATGCACAGATAGGTTCAGATGCGAGCAGTACTTC. The encoded protein is CASSLCTDRFRCEQYF.